These 5 T cell receptor beta chains were sequenced from one sample in a study of blood T cells in healthy people across ages. A second PCR of 7 to 11 cycles used a sample-barcoded 5' primer and a J-beta primer mix. TCRdb re-called the 5' RACE reads through MiXCR, storing one row per CDR3 protein. The table records under 2,000,000 distinct CDR3 sequences, 40% to 55% of them present only once. Input material: blood. These receptors all stem from a middle-aged woman in good health.

This clonotype has only a few counts. This chain joins TRBV12-3 or TRBV12-4 and TRBJ2-5; the match to TRBD1 covers 8 bases. The CDR3 runs 15 residues. The V gene end was trimmed by 6 bases and the J gene end by 3 bases; junction bases not matched to a gene: 9. The CDR3 sequence: CASSPGQGTKETQYF. In DNA, the CDR3 is TGTGCCAGCAGCCCCGGACAGGGAACTAAAGAGACCCAGTACTTC.

The chain is built from TRBV11-1 and TRBJ2-1; D is tentatively TRBD1 or TRBD2 (6 bases each). The V end lost 3 bases, the J end lost 7 bases, and 13 bases lay between the germline ends. This CDR3 is built from 14 residues. The germline CDR1 and CDR2 sequences are SGHAT and FQDESV (reference sequence). The CDR3 nucleotides read TGTGCCAGCAGCTTCCGGGGGCTTACAAATGAGCAGTTCTTC. Protein product: CASSFRGLTNEQFF.

This clonotype was seen a handful of times. J is TRBJ2-7 and V is TRBV11-2, with D tentatively TRBD2 (6 bases). CDR1 is SGHAT and CDR2 is FQNNGV in the germline V gene. V lost 4 bases and J lost 3, with 16 bases in between. The CDR3 is 15 amino acids. The CDR3 spells CASSSEAGGDYEQYF. Here the CDR3 DNA reads TGTGCCAGCAGCTCTGAGGCAGGAGGGGACTACGAGCAGTACTTC.

Many counts were recorded for this clonotype. The rearrangement links TRBV20-1 to TRBJ2-5; D uncertain. CDR3 size: 11 residues. Trimming shortened V by 5 bases and J by 4 bases, and 8 bases separated the two germline ends. Germline lookup yields CDR1 DFQATT and CDR2 SNEGSKA (reference sequence). CDR3 nucleotide sequence: TGCAGTGCTCGTCCTCGAGAGACCCAGTACTTC. Residues: CSARPRETQYF.

The chain is built from TRBV7-2 and TRBJ2-3, with unresolved D. The CDR3 contains 14 residues. Germline V CDR1 and CDR2: SGHTA, FQGNSA. Trimming took off 5 bases at V and 0 bases at J, with 9 bases between the two ends. The CDR3 loop reads CASSPSVSTDTQYF. The CDR3 bases are TGTGCCAGCAGCCCCTCAGTGAGCACAGATACGCAGTATTTT.